Shown below are 14 T cell receptor beta chains from a single sample sequenced in a study of shared clonotypes between healthy human individuals (dated by TCRdb to 2018 to 2020). Receptors were amplified or captured by the immunoSEQ multiplex PCR assay. This immuneACCESS table, as held by TCRdb, lists in-frame sequences with V and J called but not all clones. Of the missing ones, under half trace to an unresolved V gene in checked studies; the others have no known cause. Counted in this sample were about 1.1 million clones; approximately 80% of them appeared once. Of the sample, about 0.89% is held by the ten largest clones. Sequencing was done on a sample of memory CD4+ T cells from PBMCs. In the paper's terms, the cell subset or site label means: CD45RA-negative fraction. The receptor source for this set is a man aged 18 to 29 in good health. Some clones in this sample may be carry-over from other donors' samples.

As to this clone: Other DNA sequences in this sample translate to the same CDR3. The rearrangement uses TRBV18 and TRBJ2-7; 8 bases map to TRBD1. The germline gives CDR1 KGHSH, CDR2 LQKENI. CDR3 length: 14 amino acids. V shed 3 bases and J 2 bases; nucleotides not matched to a gene: 3. CDR3 sequence reads: CASSPRQGPYEQYF. Written as DNA, the CDR3 is TGTGCCAGCTCACCCCGACAGGGGCCCTACGAGCAGTACTTC.

V is TRBV27 and J is TRBJ2-5; 13 bases line up with TRBD2. The germline V gene has CDR1 MNHEY and CDR2 SMNVEV (reference sequence). J gave up 4 bases and V 2 bases, and 16 bases lay outside the gene matches. The CDR3 covers 20 residues. DNA for the CDR3: TGTGCCAGCAGTTTAGTTAGTCTCGGACTAGCGGGAGTGGTAGTAGAGACCCAGTACTTC. Residues: CASSLVSLGLAGVVVETQYF.

The chain joins TRBV5-1 to TRBJ2-7; weak D call: TRBD1 (7 bases). Germline V gene data show CDR1 as SGHRS and CDR2 as YFSETQ. V lost 4 bases, J lost 4 bases, and 15 bases lay in between. The CDR3 extends over 14 amino acids. The CDR3 here is CASSVKGAGYEQYF. The CDR3, as DNA: TGCGCCAGCAGCGTAAAGGGGGCGGGATACGAGCAGTACTTC.

The CDR3 coding sequence is TGTGCCAGCGCCTGGACAGCCCTTAAGAACACCGGGGAGCTGTTTTTT. Its translation: CASAWTALKNTGELFF. V usage is TRBV18 and J usage is TRBJ2-2; tentatively, D is TRBD1 (6 bases). Trimming took 8 bases from V and 1 from J, leaving 17 bases between them. Germline CDR1 KGHSH, CDR2 LQKENI. The CDR3 sequence is 16 residues long.

The V call is TRBV5-1, the J call TRBJ2-2, with D uncertain. The CDR3 is 16 residues long. V gave up 1 base and J gave up 0 bases, with 10 bases separating them. Germline CDR1 SGHRS, CDR2 YFSETQ. The CDR3 is CASSLQTISNTGELFF. The CDR3, as DNA: TGCGCCAGCAGCTTGCAAACCATCTCGAACACCGGGGAGCTGTTTTTT.

There are many counts of this clone. V usage is TRBV7-8 and J usage is TRBJ1-1, with D possibly being TRBD1 (6 bases). Trimming took off 3 bases at V and 2 bases at J, with 16 bases between the two ends. CDR3 length equals 16 residues. Germline V lookup: CDR1 SGHVS, CDR2 FQNEAQ. The CDR3 here is CASSFSGARLNTEAFF. The DNA of the CDR3 is TGTGCCAGCAGCTTCTCGGGGGCGCGCCTTAACACTGAAGCTTTCTTT.

This chain joins TRBV30 and TRBJ2-7; D unresolved. This CDR3 is built from 11 residues. Germline CDR1 GTSNPN, CDR2 SVGIG (reference sequence). Deletions cut 7 bases from V and 4 bases from J, with 11 bases between. The CDR3 DNA follows: TGTGCCTTTAGCCGTTTGTACGAGCAGTACTTC. It encodes CAFSRLYEQYF.

This rearrangement joins TRBV2 to TRBJ1-5, with D unresolved. CDR1 is SNHLY and CDR2 is FYNNEI in the germline V gene. The CDR3 runs to 14 residues. V shed 0 bases and J shed 11 bases, with 14 bases lying between them. In nucleotides, the CDR3 is TGTGCCAGCAGTGAAGCGCTTCGTGGGATTTCCCAGCATTTT. Amino acids: CASSEALRGISQHF.

The chain employs TRBV10-1 and TRBJ2-7, with D unresolved. The CDR3 is 14 amino acids. V lost 2 bases to trimming and J lost 2 bases, with 10 bases between them. Per germline, CDR1 WNHNN and CDR2 SYGVQD (reference sequence). Here the CDR3 reads CASSEKRRPYEQYF. CDR3 nucleotides: TGCGCCAGCAGTGAGAAACGGCGGCCCTACGAGCAGTACTTC.

The chain joins TRBV28 to TRBJ1-2, with 8 bases aligning to TRBD1. Unmatched junction bases numbered 3, after V lost 4 bases and J lost 5 bases. The germline gives CDR1 MDHEN, CDR2 SYDVKM. This CDR3 is 13 amino acids long. The CDR3 region is CASSSGGRYGYTF. In DNA, the CDR3 is TGTGCCAGCAGTTCAGGGGGCCGGTATGGCTACACCTTC.

The chain joins TRBV5-1 to TRBJ2-1; 7 nucleotides line up with TRBD1. The CDR3 contains 15 residues. Trimming cost V 5 bases and J 4 bases; bases outside gene matches: 9. Germline V CDR1 and CDR2: SGHRS, YFSETQ. This CDR3 is CASSRTGTEYNEQFF. For the CDR3, the DNA is TGCGCCAGCAGTCGGACCGGGACAGAATACAATGAGCAGTTCTTC.

V is TRBV9 and J is TRBJ2-7; 7 nucleotides line up with TRBD2. From germline, CDR1 is SGDLS and CDR2 YYNGEE. The V segment lost 0 bases and the J segment 5 bases; nucleotides outside the gene matches: 5. This CDR3 contains 14 residues. The CDR3 nucleotides are TGTGCCAGCAGCGTAGGCGGGAGCGTGGACGAGCAGTACTTC. Protein: CASSVGGSVDEQYF.

The chain uses TRBV2 and TRBJ2-3; TRBD1 matches at 7 bases. Germline V lookup: CDR1 SNHLY, CDR2 FYNNEI. The CDR3 has 18 residues. V dropped 7 bases and J dropped 1; count of bases not matched to a gene: 17. The chain's CDR3 is CASTLRGQGVFGTDTQYF. As DNA, the CDR3 is TGTGCCAGCACTCTCCGAGGGCAGGGGGTATTCGGCACAGATACGCAGTATTTT.

The chain uses TRBV5-6 and TRBJ2-1; the D is unclear. CDR1 is SGHDT, CDR2 YYEEEE, per germline. V was trimmed by 4 bases and J by 6 bases, leaving 17 bases between them. CDR3 length: 15 residues. Here the CDR3 DNA reads TGTGCCAGCAGCCCCCCGGGCAGTTTAGTCAATGAGCAGTTCTTC. Protein sequence: CASSPPGSLVNEQFF.